This entry is about one TCR beta chain. A library of TCRbeta sequences, prepared with unique molecular identifiers, was generated. MiXCR, applied by TCRdb to the PCR reads, yields one record per CDR3 protein. The sample shows 900,000 or so distinct CDR3 sequences, about 16% of them seen only once. The sample comes from a study of T-cell reconstitution after alpha-beta-depleted transplantation in children. The CDR3 is 14 residues long. With 3 bases clipped from V and 8 bases from J, the junction kept 6 bases outside the gene matches. Germline CDR1 reads KGHSH; CDR2 reads LQKENI. This material consisted of PBMCs, mostly from graft donor cells, taken 360 days after TCRalphabeta/CD19-depleted stem cell transplant. The chain joins TRBV18 to TRBJ1-2, with 10 nucleotides matching TRBD1. The clonotype was recovered from a male patient younger than 18 who had a stem cell transplant for acute lymphoblastic leukemia, so the T cells may come from the graft donor. CDR3: CASSPRDRGEGYTF. Here the CDR3 DNA reads TGTGCCAGCTCACCCCGGGACAGGGGAGAAGGCTACACCTTC.